This T cell receptor (beta chain) is drawn from a study of Graves' ophthalmopathy and Graves' hyperthyroidism. General study results and limits: With 70.59% sensitivity and approximately 72% specificity, the model predicted ophthalmopathy progression. For separating ophthalmopathy from stable hyperthyroidism, a 13-signature model gave over 85% sensitivity and around 80% specificity.

This CDR3 contains 14 residues. The germline V gene encodes CDR1 SGDLS and CDR2 YYNGEE. V gave up 4 bases and J gave up 5 bases, with 10 bases separating them. RNA served as the template for amplifying TCR beta CDR3 regions. After a first-round RT-PCR with HTBI primers, a second-round multiplex PCR was run. TCRdb redid the calling of the multiplex PCR reads with MiXCR, one entry per CDR3 protein. This table has almost 750,000 distinct CDR3 sequences, 40% appearing once. Comments on this clonotype: Its antigen is not identified.

This clonotype originated in an adult man with Graves' ophthalmopathy. Sequenced sample: peripheral blood. This chain links TRBV9 with TRBJ2-6, with D uncertain. This chain's CDR3 is CASSHRDRANVLTF. Written as DNA, the CDR3 is TGTGCCAGCAGCCACCGCGACAGGGCCAACGTCCTGACTTTC.